This T cell receptor (beta chain) derives from a study of response to subunit inactivated influenza vaccine. With regard to this clonotype: Its target is unknown.

TCRdb passed the RT-PCR reads through MiXCR, listing each CDR3 protein once. The sample lists 530,000 or so distinct CDR3 sequences, about 25% occurring once. Per germline, CDR1 SGHRS and CDR2 YFSETQ. Trimming took off 2 bases at V and 7 bases at J, with 16 bases between the two ends. The CDR3 sequence is 15 residues long. Study observations and caveats: It was suggested by the authors that few new T cells are recruited by each seasonal influenza vaccination.

The source material was CD4+ T cells sorted from PBMCs, sampled about 5 days after vaccination. The chain links TRBV5-1 to TRBJ2-1; TRBD2 is a possible D gene (5 bases). The origin of this receptor is a middle-aged man who received an inactivated influenza vaccine. The CDR3 reads CASSLRGIGENEQFF. CDR3 nucleotides: TGCGCCAGCAGCTTAAGAGGGATCGGGGAGAATGAGCAGTTCTTC.